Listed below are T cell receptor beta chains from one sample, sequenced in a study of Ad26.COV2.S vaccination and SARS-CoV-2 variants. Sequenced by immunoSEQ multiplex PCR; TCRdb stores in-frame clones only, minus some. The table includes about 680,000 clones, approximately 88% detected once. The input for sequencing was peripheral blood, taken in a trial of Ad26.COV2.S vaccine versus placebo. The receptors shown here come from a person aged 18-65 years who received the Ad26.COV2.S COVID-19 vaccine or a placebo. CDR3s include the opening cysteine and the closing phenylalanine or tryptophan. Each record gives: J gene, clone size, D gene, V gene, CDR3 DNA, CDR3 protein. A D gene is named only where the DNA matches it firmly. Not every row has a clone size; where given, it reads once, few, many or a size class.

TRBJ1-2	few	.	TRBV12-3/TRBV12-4	TGTGCCAGCAGTTTAGCAGGGACATTAGGCTACACCTTC	CASSLAGTLGYTF
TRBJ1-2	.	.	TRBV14	TGTGCCAGCAGCTCCCAATGGGACTATGGCTACACCTTC	CASSSQWDYGYTF
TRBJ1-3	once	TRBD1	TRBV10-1	TGCGCCAGCGGGGACAGCGGAAACACCATATATTTT	CASGDSGNTIYF
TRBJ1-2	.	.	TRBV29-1	TGCAGCGCAGACAGGCAGGACGGCTATGGCTACACCTTC	CSADRQDGYGYTF
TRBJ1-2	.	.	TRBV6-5	TGTGCCAGCAGCCGCGAGGGCCGGGGCTACACCTTC	CASSREGRGYTF
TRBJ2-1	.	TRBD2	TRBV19	TGTGCCAGTGGGGGAGGGAGAGGGCAGTTCTTC	CASGGGRGQFF
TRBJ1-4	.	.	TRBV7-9	TGTGCCAGCAGCACTTGGGGTGGTGAAAAACTGTTTTTT	CASSTWGGEKLFF
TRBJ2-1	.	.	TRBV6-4	TGTGCCAGCAGTGGAGGGCTAGCGAATGAGCAGTTCTTC	CASSGGLANEQFF
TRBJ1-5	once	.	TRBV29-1	TGCAGCGTCCGGGACTCTAATCAGCCCCAGCATTTT	CSVRDSNQPQHF
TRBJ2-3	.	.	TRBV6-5	TGTGCCAGCGGCAGGGAGGCAGATACGCAGTATTTT	CASGREADTQYF
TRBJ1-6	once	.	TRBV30	TGTGCCTGGAGTGTATCTGGGGGGCTTAGATCACCCCTCCACTTT	CAWSVSGGLRSPLHF
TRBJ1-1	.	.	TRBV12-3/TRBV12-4	TGTGCCAGCAGTTTATTGGGGGACACTGAAGCTTTCTTT	CASSLLGDTEAFF
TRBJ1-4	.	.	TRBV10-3	TGTGCCATCAGTGGGTCGGGGAGGAATGAAAAACTGTTTTTT	CAISGSGRNEKLFF
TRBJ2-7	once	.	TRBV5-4	TGTGCCAGCAGCACCCCGAGAAACGAGCAGTACTTC	CASSTPRNEQYF
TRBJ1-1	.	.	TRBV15	TGTGCCACCAGCAGAGTCGGTGGGGCTGAAGCTTTCTTT	CATSRVGGAEAFF
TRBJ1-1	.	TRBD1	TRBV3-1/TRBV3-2	TGTGCCAGCAGCCAAAGACAGGGGGTAGAAGCTTTCTTT	CASSQRQGVEAFF
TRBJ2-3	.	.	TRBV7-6	TGTGCCAGCAGCTTAGTTTGGCGGAGGCCCCCTAGCACAGATACGCAGTATTTT	CASSLVWRRPPSTDTQYF
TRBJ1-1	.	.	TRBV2	TGTGCCAGCAGTCAAGGGGGAGGGAACACTGAAGCTTTCTTT	CASSQGGGNTEAFF
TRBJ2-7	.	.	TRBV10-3	TGTGCCATCAGTCTTGGAAACGAGCAGTACTTC	CAISLGNEQYF
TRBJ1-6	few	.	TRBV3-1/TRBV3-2	TGTGCCAGCAGCCCCAGAGGGCAGGGCAGTAATTCACCCCTCCACTTT	CASSPRGQGSNSPLHF
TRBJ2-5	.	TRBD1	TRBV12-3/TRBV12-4	TGTGCCAGCAGTTTCCGGGACAGGGGAGGCCAGTACTTC	CASSFRDRGGQYF
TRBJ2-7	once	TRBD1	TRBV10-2	TGCGCCAGCAGTGAGTGGCCAGGGGGCCTGCAGTACTTC	CASSEWPGGLQYF
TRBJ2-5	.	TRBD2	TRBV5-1	TGCGCCAGCAGCTTGGTCGGGAGCGGGAGATCGGAGACCCAGTACTTC	CASSLVGSGRSETQYF
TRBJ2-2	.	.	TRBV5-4	TGTGCCAGCAGCTTGGAAACCACCGGGGAGCTGTTTTTT	CASSLETTGELFF
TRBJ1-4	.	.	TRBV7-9	TGTGCCAGCGTCCGTGGGGGGCAAGGTGAAAAACTGTTTTTT	CASVRGGQGEKLFF
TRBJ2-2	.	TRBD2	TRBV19	TGTGCAGCCCACCCCGAGACTAGCGGGGTCGCGAACACCGGGGAGCTGTTTTTT	CAAHPETSGVANTGELFF
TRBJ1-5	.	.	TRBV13	TGTGCCAGCAGCCCCCGGCGAGATCAGCCCCAGCATTTT	CASSPRRDQPQHF
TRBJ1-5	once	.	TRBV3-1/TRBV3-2	TGTGCCAGCAGCCAAGATACGTCAGGCGGGAAGACACAGCCCCAGCATTTT	CASSQDTSGGKTQPQHF
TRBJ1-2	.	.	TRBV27	TGTGCCAGCAGTCCCTCGGGTTGGGGCTACACCTTC	CASSPSGWGYTF
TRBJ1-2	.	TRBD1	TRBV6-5	TGTGCCAGCAGGTTCGGGCAGGGGGCAAGTGGCTACACCTTC	CASRFGQGASGYTF
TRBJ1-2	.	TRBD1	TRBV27	TGTGCCAGCAGTAGGACAGGGGTACATGGCTACACCTTC	CASSRTGVHGYTF
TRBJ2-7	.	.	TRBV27	TGTGCCAGCAGTTTCCTGACAGGAAACTACGAGCAGTACTTC	CASSFLTGNYEQYF
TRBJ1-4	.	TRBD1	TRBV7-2	TGTGCCAGCAGCACTAGACAGGGTAATGAAAAACTGTTTTTT	CASSTRQGNEKLFF
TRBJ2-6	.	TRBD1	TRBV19	TGTGCCAGCACGAAGGGGGACAGGAGCTCTGGGGCCAACGTCCTGACTTTC	CASTKGDRSSGANVLTF
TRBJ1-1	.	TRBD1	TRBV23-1	TGCGCCTGTCTCGGCAGGGGGCTTAATAGGAACACTGAAGCTTTCTTT	CACLGRGLNRNTEAFF
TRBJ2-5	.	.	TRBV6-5	TGTGCCAGCAGTTACTCTATACTAGCGCAGGGGGAGACCCAGTACTTC	CASSYSILAQGETQYF
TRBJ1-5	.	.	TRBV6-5	TGTGCCAGCAGTTACGAAGGCCCTGGGTTTGGGCCCCAGCATTTT	CASSYEGPGFGPQHF
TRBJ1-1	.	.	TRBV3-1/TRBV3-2	TGTGCCAGCAGCCACGTTCAGGGGTACACTGAAGCTTTCTTT	CASSHVQGYTEAFF
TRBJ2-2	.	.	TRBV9	TGTGCCAGCAGCGTAGTAGGGGGCACCGGGGAGCTGTTTTTT	CASSVVGGTGELFF
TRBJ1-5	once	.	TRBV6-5	TGTGCCAGCAGTTACCAGGCCAATCAGCCCCAGCATTTT	CASSYQANQPQHF
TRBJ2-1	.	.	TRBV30	TGTGCCTGGAGTAGGGCCTTAGGGCCGTTCTTC	CAWSRALGPFF
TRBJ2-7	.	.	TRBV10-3	TGTGCCATCAGTGACCAGCGGGCGAAATACGAGCAGTACTTC	CAISDQRAKYEQYF
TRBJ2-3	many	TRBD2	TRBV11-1	TGTGCCAGCAGCGCCGGGACTAGCGGCACAGATACGCAGTATTTT	CASSAGTSGTDTQYF
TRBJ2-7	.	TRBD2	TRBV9	TGTGCCAGCAGCGTGGTAACTAGCGGGAGGGTCTACGAGCAGTACTTC	CASSVVTSGRVYEQYF
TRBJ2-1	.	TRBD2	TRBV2	TGTGCCAGCAGTGAAGCGTCGGGAGGGGCCGGGGAGCAGTTCTTC	CASSEASGGAGEQFF
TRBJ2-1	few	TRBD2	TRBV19	TGTGCCAGCACCAGGACTAGTAGTAACCACAATGAGCAGTTCTTC	CASTRTSSNHNEQFF
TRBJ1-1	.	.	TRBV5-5	TGTGCCAGCAGGCGGAACAGATTCACTGAAGCTTTCTTT	CASRRNRFTEAFF
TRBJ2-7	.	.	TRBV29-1	TGCCACGAGGGGGGGTACGAGCAGTACTTC	CHEGGYEQYF